The 4 T cell receptor beta chains below were found in one sample sequenced in a study of human T cells and chemical hapten exposure. TCRdb reanalysed the RACE reads using MiXCR and keeps one entry per CDR3 protein. The sample gives over 40,000 distinct CDR3 sequences, approximately 3.4% of which show up once; roughly 7.3% is in the top ten. As to time point: patch test 2, 6 weeks after DPC sensitization. Treatment meaning: therapeutic diphenylcyclopropenone sensitization with weekly scalp DPC. The sample consisted of whole blood, taken in connection with sensitization to the hapten diphenylcyclopropenone (DPC). The receptors were sampled from a man aged 40-49 years with alopecia areata. Some clones in this sample may be carry-over from other donors' samples.

At least ten counts were recorded for this clonotype. The CDR3 region has the DNA TGTGCCAGCAGCCCGACATCAACTAATGAAAAACTGTTTTTT. Protein product: CASSPTSTNEKLFF. The chain employs TRBV2 and TRBJ1-4, with D uncertain. Germline-derived CDR1 and CDR2 are SNHLY and FYNNEI. The V end lost 6 bases, the J end lost 0 bases, and 8 bases lay between the germline ends. CDR3 length: 14 amino acids.

This clonotype was counted at least ten times. V is TRBV7-2 and J is TRBJ2-7; D perhaps matches TRBD1 (5 bases). CDR1 and CDR2 (germline): SGHTA, FQGNSA. Trimming shortened V by 4 bases and J by 2 bases, and 12 bases separated the two germline ends. The CDR3 totals 14 residues. CDR3 in amino acids: CASSWYQGPYEQYF. The CDR3 bases are TGTGCCAGCAGCTGGTATCAGGGCCCCTACGAGCAGTACTTC.

This clonotype was observed many times. CDR3 nucleotides: TGTGCCAGCAGTGCAGAAAGGACTAGCTGGGCCAATGAGCAGTTCTTC. It encodes CASSAERTSWANEQFF. The chain uses TRBV6-6 and TRBJ2-1, with 8 nucleotides matching TRBD2. V lost 5 bases to trimming and J lost 6 bases; unmatched junction nucleotides: 12. The CDR3 contains 16 residues. CDR1 MNHNY and CDR2 SVGAGI come from the germline V gene (reference sequence).

The table lists this clonotype with many counts. The V call is TRBV5-5, the J call TRBJ2-7, with no clear D. V was trimmed by 2 bases and J by 3 bases, leaving 9 bases between them. This CDR3 has 13 amino acids. Germline V CDR1 and CDR2: SGHKS, YYEKEE (reference sequence). CDR3 region: CASSFTQDYEQYF. The CDR3 DNA reads TGTGCCAGCAGCTTTACTCAGGACTACGAGCAGTACTTC.